A single T cell receptor beta chain is shown here with its context. Its target is not known. This entry comes from a study of shared clonotypes between healthy human individuals. Turning to the study itself: Donors, aged 18 to 49, were a couple of women and three men.

Sequencing on ten immunoSEQ deep assay plates was performed for unsorted PBMC DNA. Assay used: immunoSEQ multiplex PCR; TCRdb lists only in-frame clones, some missing. The repertoire holds fewer than 600,000 clones, 77% seen once, with around 13% in the top ten. Study-level points and caveats: The small donor group covered limited genetic and exposure diversity.

From germline, CDR1 is MNHEY and CDR2 SMNVEV (reference sequence). J gave up 8 bases and V 6 bases, and 2 bases lay outside the gene matches. The CDR3 is made up of 12 amino acids. The chain employs TRBV27 and TRBJ2-1, with 9 bases identical to TRBD2. The source is a woman aged 40 to 50 in good health. Some clones in this sample may be carry-over from other donors' samples. Sequenced material: PBMCs. CDR3: CASRTSGYEQFF. CDR3 DNA: TGTGCCAGCAGGACTAGCGGCTATGAGCAGTTCTTC.